This T cell receptor (beta chain) was recorded in a study of T cell responses to AZD1222 COVID-19 vaccine. The wider study: Researchers grouped second doses given at about 4 or about 12 weeks into one pool.

The CDR3 has 13 amino acids. Trimming left V 6 bases short and J 2 bases short, with 8 bases between. In germline, CDR1 is SNHLY, CDR2 FYNNEI. The count of this clone is one. Its antigen is not identified. Libraries were prepared by immunoSEQ multiplex PCR; TCRdb keeps only in-frame clonotypes and omits some of them. The sample carries about 150,000 clones, under 95% recorded once. Findings and limits, study-wide: Distributed over spike, vaccine-associated CD4 TCRs predominated at 160-218 and 743-854. At baseline, just a handful of AZD1222 recipients tested seropositive.

The sequences come from peripheral blood, collected on day 0 of AZD1222 vaccination. This receptor was obtained from an adult in good health. The V gene is TRBV2, the J gene TRBJ1-5; no firm D call. CDR3 loop: CASSGRGNQPQHF. CDR3 coding DNA: TGTGCCAGCAGCGGTCGGGGCAATCAGCCCCAGCATTTT.